This T cell receptor beta chain was recorded in a study of post-analysis software for immune sequencing data (dated by TCRdb to between 2014 and 2017). Broadly, across the study: Disease courses on record covered relapsing-remitting, secondary progressive and progressive-relapsing multiple sclerosis, though some patients had no subtype annotation. The patient repertoires were compared against approximately ten previously published healthy control repertoires obtained from donors aged 6 to 25 years. A subset of samples was prepared in parallel using single-end sample barcoding, then pooled and co-amplified after Illumina adapter ligation.

Overall study results and their limits: When samples were clustered directly using the F measure, samples prepared in the same batch co-clustered strongly, which prompted a batch-effect correction. Significantly higher frequencies in patients than in controls were found for five TRBV segments, including TRBV5-6, TRBV5-1 and TRBV20-1. The control group was slightly older than the multiple sclerosis patient group. Normalized Chao1 diversity was significantly lower in multiple sclerosis patients than controls, suggesting substantial peripheral T-cell clonal expansion.

To demonstrate the VDJtools post-analysis software, the study profiled TCR beta repertoires from the peripheral blood of about 13 young patients with multiple sclerosis. The multiple sclerosis patients were children and adolescents ranging in age from about 6 to 17 years. Germline trimming amounts to 4 bases on V and 9 bases on J, with 8 as the count of junction bases outside the gene matches. From the cysteine through the phenylalanine, the CDR3 covers 16 amino acids. Just the 48-base CDR3 DNA is kept, in frame starting at base 1. The germline V gene yields KGHDR for CDR1 and SFDVKD for CDR2. Preparation of the library involved PCR. The sequencer listed for this sample is Illumina HiSeq 2500. To reduce PCR and sequencing biases, unique molecular identifiers were built into the TCR beta cDNA libraries. Per 1 to 10 million input T cells, approximately 500,000 cDNA molecules were obtained, such that each molecule approximated one T cell. The patient libraries were prepared and sequenced with the same protocol used for the earlier healthy control dataset. Within a given batch, samples were prepared together, multiplexed and sequenced on the same HiSeq lane. As for the original processing: Raw barcoded reads were processed with MIGEC, and single-read molecular identifier groups were discarded before consensus assembly and CDR3 extraction. Clonotype tables were post-analysed with VDJtools, normalizing diversity by down-sampling all datasets to the smallest sample size. In repertoire overlap clustering, CDR3 amino acid sequences, but not nucleotide sequences, were matched to correct batch-related cross-sample contamination. The raw public data were reprocessed by TCRdb itself: fastp quality trimming at Q25, MiXCR clonotype calling, in-frame beta chains only. Identical CDR3 protein sequences are pooled into one entry, listed with their most common genes and DNA. Clone size and V and J calls follow TCRdb, not the original study. For this sample the table gives approximately 160,000 distinct CDR3 sequences, of which approximately 28% were detected only once. The ten largest clones capture approximately 1.4% of the sample.

Concerning this clonotype: It lacks a known antigen. Base qualities are missing; no much larger clone stands one base away.

This chain joins TRBV24-1 to TRBJ2-1, with 13 bases in between that match TRBD2. This clonotype was obtained from a girl aged 10 to 17 with multiple sclerosis. The specimen was blood. DNA sequence: TGTGCCACCAGTGACCGGACTAGCGGGAGAGACAGTGAGCAGTTCTTC. This sequence encodes CATSDRTSGRDSEQFF.